The present T cell receptor (beta chain) was sequenced within a study of identical twins. The sample holds many counts of this clonotype. TCRdb reprocessed the 5' RACE reads with MiXCR, giving one entry per CDR3 protein. Found here are about 720,000 distinct CDR3 sequences, around a sixth of them singletons; the top ten hold about an eighth. Per the germline V gene, CDR1 is SNHLY and CDR2 is FYNNEI. The CDR3 runs to 17 residues. Trimming left V 4 bases short and J 1 base short, with 19 bases between. These data also featured in a second study, about T cells expressing NK-cell markers. From that second work: Seven of eight sequenced donors tested HCMV-seropositive; one tested seronegative.

The receptor was isolated from a young woman in good health. Sequencing was done on a sample of PBMCs. The V gene is TRBV2, the J gene TRBJ1-1; D not certain. CDR3 nucleotide sequence: TGTGCCAGCAGTGGGAGTAGTAGGGCGCATGGGAACACTGAAGCTTTCTTT. Its translation is CASSGSSRAHGNTEAFF.